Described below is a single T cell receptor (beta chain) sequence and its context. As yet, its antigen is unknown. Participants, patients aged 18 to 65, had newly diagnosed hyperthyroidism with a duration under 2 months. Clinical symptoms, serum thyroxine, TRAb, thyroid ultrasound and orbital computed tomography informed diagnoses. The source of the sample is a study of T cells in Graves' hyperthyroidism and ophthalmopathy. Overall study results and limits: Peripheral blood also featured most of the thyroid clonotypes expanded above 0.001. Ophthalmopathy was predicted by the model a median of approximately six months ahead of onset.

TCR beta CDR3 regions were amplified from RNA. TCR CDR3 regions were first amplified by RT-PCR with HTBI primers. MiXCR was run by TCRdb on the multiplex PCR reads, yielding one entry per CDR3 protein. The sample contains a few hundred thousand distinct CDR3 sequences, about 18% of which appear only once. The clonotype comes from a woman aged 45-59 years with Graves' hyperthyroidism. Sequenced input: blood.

The CDR3 loop is CASSQTDRQETQFF. DNA of the CDR3: TGCGCCAGCAGCCAGACGGACAGACAAGAGACCCAGTTCTTC. This chain connects TRBV4-1 to TRBJ2-1, with a weak D call TRBD1 (6 bases). Germline V gene sequence: CDR1 MGHRA, CDR2 YSYEKL. V gave up 3 bases and J gave up 13 bases, with 19 bases separating them. The CDR3 extends over 14 amino acids.